These T cell receptor beta chains were read from a single sample in a study of blood T cell repertoires in COVID-19. Sequenced by immunoSEQ multiplex PCR; TCRdb stores in-frame clones only, minus some. The sample carries 490,000 or so clones, approximately 86% recorded once. The sample consisted of PBMCs or T cells enriched from blood (not recorded which). The source is a woman in her sixties who had recovered from COVID-19. The CDR3 runs from the conserved cysteine through the conserved F or W. D genes are given only for firm matches. Rows give clone size only sometimes, using once, few, many, or a class for an expanded clone.

CASSHAYLPDNHNSPLHF | TGTGCCAGCAGCCACGCCTACTTACCGGACAACCATAATTCACCCCTCCACTTT | TRBJ1-6 | - | - | TRBV3-1/TRBV3-2
CASSQGRGPTNTGELFF | TGTGCCAGCAGCCAAGGCCGTGGGCCCACAAACACCGGGGAGCTGTTTTTT | TRBJ2-2 | many | - | TRBV3-1/TRBV3-2
CASSFRTSGGQGEQFF | TGTGCCAGCAGCTTCCGGACTAGCGGGGGGCAGGGTGAGCAGTTCTTC | TRBJ2-1 | - | TRBD2 | TRBV11-3
CASRGTSGGAGNTQYF | TGCGCCAGCAGGGGGACTAGCGGGGGGGCCGGGAATACGCAGTATTTT | TRBJ2-3 | - | TRBD2 | TRBV10-2
CASRQSQGPVEQFF | TGTGCCAGCAGGCAATCACAGGGGCCGGTTGAGCAGTTCTTC | TRBJ2-1 | - | TRBD1 | TRBV6-5
CASSIFSGGLYNEQFF | TGTGCCAGCAGCATATTCTCGGGGGGGCTCTACAATGAGCAGTTCTTC | TRBJ2-1 | - | TRBD2 | TRBV7-2
CASSKGQTFYEQYF | TGCGCCAGCAGCAAAGGACAGACATTCTACGAGCAGTACTTC | TRBJ2-7 | - | - | TRBV5-1
CASCAGSSGGTQYF | TGTGCCAGTTGTGCGGGCTCTAGCGGGGGGACCCAGTACTTC | TRBJ2-5 | - | TRBD2 | TRBV2
CASSRLQVPSNQPQHF | TGCGCCAGCAGCCGGCTTCAGGTCCCTAGCAATCAGCCCCAGCATTTT | TRBJ1-5 | once | - | TRBV4-1
CASSESGVGTEAFF | TGCGCCAGCAGTGAGTCGGGAGTCGGCACTGAAGCTTTCTTT | TRBJ1-1 | - | - | TRBV10-1
CASSIDGAAGGRDGYTF | TGTGCCAGTAGTATAGATGGAGCGGCAGGGGGCCGCGATGGCTACACCTTC | TRBJ1-2 | - | TRBD1 | TRBV19
CASSPGQGPPVTGELFF | TGTGCCAGCAGCCCGGGACAGGGGCCGCCCGTCACCGGGGAGCTGTTTTTT | TRBJ2-2 | - | TRBD1 | TRBV9
CASRPGQGVHSPLHF | TGTGCCAGCAGACCCGGACAGGGGGTACATTCACCCCTCCACTTT | TRBJ1-6 | - | TRBD1 | TRBV11-2
CASSLDRTGPSLNYGYTF | TGTGCCAGCAGCTTAGATCGGACAGGACCCAGTCTTAACTATGGCTACACCTTC | TRBJ1-2 | - | TRBD1 | TRBV7-9
CASSRLAGVDTQYF | TGCGCCAGCAGCAGACTAGCGGGGGTCGATACGCAGTATTTT | TRBJ2-3 | - | TRBD2 | TRBV10-2
CASSPQFTGELFF | TGTGCCAGCAGCCCTCAGTTCACCGGGGAGCTGTTTTTT | TRBJ2-2 | - | - | TRBV13
CASSPSGVSNQPQHF | TGTGCCAGCAGCCCAAGCGGGGTCAGCAATCAGCCCCAGCATTTT | TRBJ1-5 | - | - | TRBV9
CASSVDTGSRDEQYF | TGTGCCAGTAGCGTAGACACAGGGTCCCGGGACGAGCAGTACTTC | TRBJ2-7 | - | - | TRBV9
CASSEQAGPRVQYF | TGTGCCAGCAGCGAACAAGCCGGTCCTAGAGTGCAGTATTTT | TRBJ2-3 | - | - | TRBV9
CASSPGTGNTEAFF | TGTGCCAGCAGCCCGGGGACAGGGAACACTGAAGCTTTCTTT | TRBJ1-1 | - | TRBD1 | TRBV5-5
CASSATGSNSPLHF | TGTGCCAGTTCGGCTACAGGCTCTAACTCACCCCTCCACTTT | TRBJ1-6 | - | - | TRBV6-5
CASSYGGIGLAKLFF | TGTGCCAGCAGCTATGGCGGGATAGGGTTGGCAAAACTGTTTTTT | TRBJ1-4 | - | - | TRBV21-1
CASSRGLAGETGELFF | TGTGCCAGCAGCCGTGGACTAGCGGGGGAAACCGGGGAGCTGTTTTTT | TRBJ2-2 | - | TRBD2 | TRBV5-4
CASSPVDRHNEQFF | TGTGCCAGCAGCCCGGTGGACAGACACAATGAGCAGTTCTTC | TRBJ2-1 | - | - | TRBV9